The 11 T cell receptor beta chains reported below all come from one sample, sequenced in a study of OX40 agonist ivuxolimab in advanced cancers. The library was made by the immunoSEQ multiplex PCR assay. In TCRdb, the immuneACCESS table is reduced to in-frame sequences with V and J assigned. These tables do not hold every clone; where another copy was compared, an unresolved V gene accounts for under half, and the others remain unexplained. The sample data list 80,000 to 100,000 clones, and around 87% of these were observed just once. Approximately 0.3% of the sample is taken by the ten largest. The specimen was CD4+ or CD8+ T cells sorted from blood, collected in a trial of the OX40 agonist ivuxolimab. These receptor sequences come from an adult with an advanced solid tumor such as melanoma, head and neck, liver or kidney cancer.

The V call is TRBV11-3, the J call TRBJ2-7; D could derive from TRBD1 or TRBD2 (6 bases each). Looked up from germline, CDR1 is SGHNT and CDR2 is YENEEA. CDR3 length: 14 amino acids. V was clipped by 5 bases and J by 2 bases, with 13 bases between them. The CDR3 DNA is TGTGCCAGCAGCCCCGGGGGCTCGACCTACGAGCAGTACTTC. It encodes CASSPGGSTYEQYF.

V usage is TRBV10-1 and J usage is TRBJ1-4; no clear D gene. V shed 1 base and J shed 11 bases, with 11 bases lying between them. Per germline, CDR1 WNHNN and CDR2 SYGVQD (reference sequence). CDR3 length: 13 residues. The CDR3 sequence is CASSECRDTKLFF. CDR3 coding DNA: TGCGCCAGCAGTGAGTGTAGGGATACCAAACTGTTTTTT.

This clone was found once. The chain recombines TRBV7-9 with TRBJ1-1, with no clear D. V was pared by 5 bases and J by 5 bases, with 12 bases between. The CDR3 runs 13 residues. The V gene's germline CDR1 is SEHNR and CDR2 FQNEAQ (reference sequence). The CDR3 sequence is CASSQAQRTEAFF. CDR3 in DNA: TGTGCCAGCAGCCAAGCCCAACGGACTGAAGCTTTCTTT.

This chain joins TRBV13 and TRBJ2-3; maybe TRBD2 (5 bases). The V gene lost 1 base and the J gene lost 6 bases, with 20 bases spanning the gap. The CDR3 totals 17 residues. Germline loops: CDR1 PRHDT, CDR2 FYEKMQ (reference sequence). The CDR3 sequence: CASSLEAWTQNPDTQYF. The CDR3 bases are TGTGCCAGCAGCTTAGAGGCTTGGACTCAAAATCCCGATACGCAGTATTTT.

The chain uses TRBV2 and TRBJ2-3; the match to TRBD2 covers 8 bases. V shed 6 bases and J 10 bases; nucleotides not matched to a gene: 6. This CDR3 spans 12 amino acids. Germline V lookup: CDR1 SNHLY, CDR2 FYNNEI. DNA for the CDR3: TGTGCCAGCAGGTCGGGGGGGCTACCGCAGTATTTT. Translating it yields CASRSGGLPQYF.

The chain carries TRBV9 and TRBJ1-3; D remains unclear. Trimming removed 1 base from V and 2 bases from J, with 16 bases in between. The CDR3 has 17 amino acids. Per germline, CDR1 SGDLS and CDR2 YYNGEE. The CDR3, as DNA: TGTGCCAGCAGCGTACGGCCCTCCGTCGAGGCTGGAAACACCATATATTTT. Its protein product is CASSVRPSVEAGNTIYF.

A single count supports this clone. This chain links TRBV4-1 with TRBJ1-5; 9 bases are a match to TRBD1. V shed 0 bases, J shed 4 bases, and the junction held 7 bases outside the gene matches. The V gene's germline CDR1 is MGHRA and CDR2 YSYEKL. The CDR3 loop spans 17 amino acids. The CDR3 nucleotides are TGCGCCAGCAGCCAAGAGCGACAGGGGGTTTCGAATCAGCCCCAGCATTTT. Translation gives CASSQERQGVSNQPQHF.

The CDR3 loop is CASSSGTGYGELFF. Here the CDR3 DNA reads TGTGCCAGCAGTTCCGGGACAGGGTACGGGGAGCTGTTTTTT. The V call is TRBV6-1, the J call TRBJ2-2, with 9 bases aligning to TRBD1. V dropped 5 bases and J dropped 7; count of bases not matched to a gene: 5. The CDR3 loop spans 14 amino acids. Looked up from germline, CDR1 is MNHNS and CDR2 is SASEGT.

The chain uses TRBV19 and TRBJ1-6; D is unresolved. V gave up 5 bases and J gave up 7 bases, with 6 bases separating them. This CDR3 comprises 12 residues. Germline V lookup: CDR1 LNHDA, CDR2 SQIVND (reference sequence). The CDR3 DNA is TGTGCCAGTAGTTTAGCGAATTCACCCCTCCACTTT. Translation gives CASSLANSPLHF.

The rearrangement uses TRBV5-4 and TRBJ2-5; 12 nucleotides match TRBD2. Germline V gives CDR1 SGHNT, CDR2 YYREEE (reference sequence). The CDR3 sequence is 16 residues long. The J segment lost 4 bases and the V segment lost 4 bases, leaving 8 bases of the junction unmatched. CDR3 in amino acids: CASSISSGGARETQYF. The DNA for the CDR3 is TGTGCCAGCAGCATATCTAGCGGGGGGGCTCGAGAGACCCAGTACTTC.

The chain carries TRBV7-9 and TRBJ1-1, with 7 bases fitting TRBD1. CDR1 SEHNR and CDR2 FQNEAQ come from the germline V gene (reference sequence). V lost 3 bases to trimming and J lost 5 bases; unmatched junction nucleotides: 9. This CDR3 comprises 15 residues. CDR3 amino acids: CASSFIGGAQTEAFF. Written as DNA, the CDR3 is TGTGCCAGCAGCTTCATAGGGGGCGCGCAGACTGAAGCTTTCTTT.